This T cell receptor beta chain appears in the sequencing data of a study of early T cells in non-severe SARS-CoV-2 infection. Study-wide context: Alpha and beta chains were unpaired, from unsorted whole-blood bulk RNA. General observations from the study: VDJdb matching favored anti-spike CD8 responses, missing private and CD4 specificities.

Each cDNA molecule carried a unique molecular identifier. TCRdb re-called the 5' RACE reads with MiXCR, one entry per CDR3 protein. The data contain 15,000 to 20,000 distinct CDR3 sequences, around 6.1% of them seen just once; the ten biggest clones take up just under 6.5%. This clonotype was seen many times. The target antigen is unknown. The trim removed 2 bases at V and 10 bases at J, leaving 5 bases unmatched. This CDR3 contains 14 residues. The chain carries TRBV12-3 or TRBV12-4 and TRBJ2-1; 10 nucleotides align to TRBD2. The sequence was collected from an adult who was a healthcare worker with PCR-confirmed SARS-CoV-2 infection or an uninfected control (not recorded which). Sample: whole blood. The CDR3 nucleotides read TGTGCCAGCAGTTTAAGCGGGAGGGCCAGGGAGCAGTTCTTC. Translation: CASSLSGRAREQFF.